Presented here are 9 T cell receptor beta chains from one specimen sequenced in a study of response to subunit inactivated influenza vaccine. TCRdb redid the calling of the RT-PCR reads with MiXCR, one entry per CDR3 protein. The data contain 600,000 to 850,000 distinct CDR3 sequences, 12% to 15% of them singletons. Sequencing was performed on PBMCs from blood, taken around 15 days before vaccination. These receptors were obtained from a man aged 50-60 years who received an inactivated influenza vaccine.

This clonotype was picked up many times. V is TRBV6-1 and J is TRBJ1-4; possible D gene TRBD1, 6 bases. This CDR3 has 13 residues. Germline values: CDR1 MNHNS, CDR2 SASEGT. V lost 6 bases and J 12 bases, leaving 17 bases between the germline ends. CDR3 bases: TGTGCCAGCAGGGGGGACACCGCCGGAGAACTGTTTTTT. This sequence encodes CASRGDTAGELFF.

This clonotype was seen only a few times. The CDR3 loop is CASSPRLGSAGGISNEQFF. The CDR3 nucleotides are TGTGCCAGCAGCCCCCGTTTGGGTTCGGCGGGAGGGATAAGCAATGAGCAGTTCTTC. The chain is built from TRBV11-1 and TRBJ2-1; 9 positions match TRBD2. CDR3 size: 19 residues. CDR1 and CDR2 (germline): SGHAT, FQDESV (reference sequence). J lost 6 bases, V lost 5 bases, and 20 bases had no gene match.

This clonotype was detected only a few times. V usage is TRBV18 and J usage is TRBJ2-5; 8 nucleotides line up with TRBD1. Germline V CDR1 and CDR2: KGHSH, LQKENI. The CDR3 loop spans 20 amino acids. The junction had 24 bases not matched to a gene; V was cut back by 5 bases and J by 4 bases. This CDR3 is CASSSQSGTGFVFSGETQYF. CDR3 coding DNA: TGTGCCAGCTCATCACAATCCGGGACAGGTTTTGTCTTCTCCGGAGAGACCCAGTACTTC.

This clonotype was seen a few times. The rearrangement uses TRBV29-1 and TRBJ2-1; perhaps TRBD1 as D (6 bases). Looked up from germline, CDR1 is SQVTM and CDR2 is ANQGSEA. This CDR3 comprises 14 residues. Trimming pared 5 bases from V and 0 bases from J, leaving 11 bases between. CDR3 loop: CSVKQGTSYNEQFF. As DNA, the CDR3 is TGCAGCGTTAAACAGGGAACCTCCTACAATGAGCAGTTCTTC.

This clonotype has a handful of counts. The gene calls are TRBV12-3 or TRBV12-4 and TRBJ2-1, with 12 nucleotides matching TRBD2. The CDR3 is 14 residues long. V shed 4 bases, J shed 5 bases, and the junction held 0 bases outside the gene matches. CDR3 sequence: CASSSSGGDNEQFF. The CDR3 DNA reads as TGTGCCAGCAGTTCTAGCGGGGGGGACAATGAGCAGTTCTTC.

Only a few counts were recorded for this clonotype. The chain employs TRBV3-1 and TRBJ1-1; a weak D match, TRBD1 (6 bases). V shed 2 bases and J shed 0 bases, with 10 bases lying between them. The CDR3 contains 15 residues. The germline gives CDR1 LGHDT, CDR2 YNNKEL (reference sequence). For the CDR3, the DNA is TGTGCCAGCAGCCAAATGACAGGACTGAACACTGAAGCTTTCTTT. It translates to CASSQMTGLNTEAFF.

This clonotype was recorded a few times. The DNA of the CDR3 is TGCAGTGCCAGGGGGGGGGCCGGGGAGCTGTTTTTT. It encodes CSARGGAGELFF. This rearrangement joins TRBV20-1 to TRBJ2-2, with D perhaps TRBD1 or TRBD2 (7 bases each). The germline CDR1 and CDR2 sequences are DFQATT and SNEGSKA (reference sequence). This CDR3 is built from 12 residues. Trimming removed 6 bases at V and 6 bases at J, with 11 bases between.

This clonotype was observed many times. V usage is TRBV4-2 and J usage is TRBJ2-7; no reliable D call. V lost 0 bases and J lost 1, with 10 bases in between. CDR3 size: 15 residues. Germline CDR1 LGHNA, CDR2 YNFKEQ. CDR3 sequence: CASSQDLVRSYEQYF. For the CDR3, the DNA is TGTGCCAGCAGCCAAGATCTAGTAAGGTCCTACGAGCAGTACTTC.

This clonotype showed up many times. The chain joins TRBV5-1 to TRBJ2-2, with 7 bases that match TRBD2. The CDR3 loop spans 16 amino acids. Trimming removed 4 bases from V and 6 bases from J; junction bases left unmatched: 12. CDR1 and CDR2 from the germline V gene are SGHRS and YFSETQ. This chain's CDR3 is CASSMMTTRGAGELFF. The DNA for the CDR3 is TGCGCCAGCAGCATGATGACTACCCGGGGGGCCGGGGAGCTGTTTTTT.